This TCR beta chain was profiled in a study of T cells in Graves' hyperthyroidism and ophthalmopathy. Study-level information: Peripheral blood collection took place at initial diagnosis, before any treatment. Study results and limitations: A model of 13 V-J features distinguished ophthalmopathy from stable hyperthyroidism.

Patients affected by ophthalmopathy presented a Clinical Activity Score of at least 3, a NOSPECS grade of at least 4, and disease duration below 3 months. The sample holds many counts of this clonotype. Its specificity is not known. The CDR3 contains 15 residues. Deletions cut 5 bases from V and 0 bases from J, with 12 bases between. Looked up from germline, CDR1 is MDHEN and CDR2 is SYDVKM. There were TCR beta CDR3 regions amplified from RNA transcripts. First-round RT-PCR with HTBI primers amplified the TCR CDR3 region. TCRdb passed the multiplex PCR reads through MiXCR, listing each CDR3 protein once. Found here are 300,000 to 400,000 distinct CDR3 sequences, 15% to 20% of them singletons; the top ten hold 40%.

The sequence came from a man aged 18 to 30 with Graves' ophthalmopathy. The chain is built from TRBV28 and TRBJ2-3; D is tentatively TRBD1 or TRBD2 (5 bases each). Sequencing input: blood. CDR3 region: CASSPPGPSTDTQYF. The CDR3 DNA follows: TGTGCCAGCAGTCCGCCGGGACCAAGCACAGATACGCAGTATTTT.